Presented here are 4 T cell receptor beta chains from one specimen sequenced in a study of blood T cell repertoires in COVID-19. Repertoires were generated with immunoSEQ multiplex PCR, while TCRdb's copy carries only in-frame clones and drops some. The sample has 130,000 or so clones; around 84% are singletons. The sample comprised peripheral blood. The receptors derive from a woman older than 75 with acute or convalescent COVID-19.

The CDR3 DNA sequence: TGCGCCAGCAGCCAAATCGACAGGGTTTTATACGAGCAGTACTTC. Translating gives CASSQIDRVLYEQYF. The rearrangement joins TRBV4-1 to TRBJ2-7; 7 bases agree with TRBD1. The germline CDR1 and CDR2 sequences are MGHRA and YSYEKL. After removal of 2 bases from V and 4 bases from J, the junction contained 8 bases not matched to a gene. The CDR3 has 15 residues.

The V and J genes are TRBV18 and TRBJ1-3; D is undetermined. CDR1 and CDR2 from the germline V gene are KGHSH and LQKENI. V lost 0 bases to trimming and J lost 3 bases, with 6 bases between them. CDR3 length equals 14 residues. In nucleotides, the CDR3 is TGTGCCAGCTCACCACCTGCCTATGGAAACACCATATATTTT. It yields the protein CASSPPAYGNTIYF. The whole variable domain, filled in from reference TRBV18 and TRBJ1-3, reads NAGVMQNPRHLVRRRGQEARLRCSPMKGHSHVYWYRQLPEEGLKFMVYLQKENIIDESGMPKERFSAEFPKEGPSILRIQQVVRGDSAAYFCASSPPAYGNTIYFGEGSWLTVV.

The chain is built from TRBV7-2 and TRBJ2-3; the D gene is possibly TRBD1 (7 bases). The V gene lost 5 bases and the J gene lost 1 base, with 13 bases spanning the gap. Germline-derived CDR1 and CDR2 are SGHTA and FQGNSA. The CDR3 is made up of 15 amino acids. CDR3 DNA: TGTGCCAGCAGCACAGGGGAGCGGGGCACAGATACGCAGTATTTT. Protein product: CASSTGERGTDTQYF.

As for this clone: At the DNA level, this CDR3 is encoded by other sequences in the same sample as well. The rearrangement joins TRBV5-1 to TRBJ2-5; possible D gene TRBD1, 5 bases. Germline CDR1 SGHRS, CDR2 YFSETQ. Trimming shortened V by 0 bases and J by 3 bases, and 6 bases separated the two germline ends. This CDR3 is built from 13 residues. The CDR3 reads CASSLEGEETQYF. The CDR3 DNA reads as TGCGCCAGCAGCTTGGAAGGGGAAGAGACCCAGTACTTC. The full variable domain, its missing parts supplied by reference TRBV5-1 and TRBJ2-5, is KAGVTQTPRYLIKTRGQQVTLSCSPISGHRSVSWYQQTPGQGLQFLFEYFSETQRNKGNFPGRFSGRQFSNSRSEMNVSTLELGDSALYLCASSLEGEETQYFGPGTRLLVL.